This T cell receptor beta chain was sequenced in a study of T cells after yellow fever vaccination. About the study: SMART-Seq v4 Ultra Low Input handled preparation of low-cell-number fractions. General study findings and limits: Abundant clonotypes from the bulk population could contaminate FACS-sorted repertoires.

It was through 5'RACE template switching that TCR cDNA was made, with a universal primer site and UMIs added. TCRdb ran MiXCR on the 5' RACE reads and lists one entry per CDR3 protein. Among hundreds of thousands of distinct CDR3 sequences, 12% were seen once, and the ten largest hold about 3%. CDR1 and CDR2 (germline): SEHNR, FQNEAQ (reference sequence). V was trimmed by 1 base and J by 3 bases, leaving 13 bases between them. The CDR3 extends over 15 amino acids. This clonotype was counted between two and nine times. Antigen unknown. This clonotype originated in a man younger than 35 who received the YFV17D yellow fever vaccine. The sample here was CD4+ T cells sorted from PBMCs, taken 15 days after the yellow fever booster vaccination. The chain combines TRBV7-9 with TRBJ2-7; D may be TRBD2 (6 bases). Here the CDR3 reads CASSLGGTANYEQYF. The CDR3 DNA reads TGTGCCAGCAGCTTAGGCGGGACGGCGAACTACGAGCAGTACTTC.